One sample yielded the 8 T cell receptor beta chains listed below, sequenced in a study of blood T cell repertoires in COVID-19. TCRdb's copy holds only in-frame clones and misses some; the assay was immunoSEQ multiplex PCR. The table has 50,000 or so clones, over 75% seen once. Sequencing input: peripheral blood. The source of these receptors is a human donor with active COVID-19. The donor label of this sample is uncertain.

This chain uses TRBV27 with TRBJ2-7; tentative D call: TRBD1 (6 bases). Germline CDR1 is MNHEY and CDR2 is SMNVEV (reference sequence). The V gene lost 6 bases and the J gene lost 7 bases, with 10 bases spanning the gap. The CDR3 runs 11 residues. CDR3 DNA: TGTGCCAGCAGAACCACAGGGGAGCAGTACTTC. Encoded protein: CASRTTGEQYF.

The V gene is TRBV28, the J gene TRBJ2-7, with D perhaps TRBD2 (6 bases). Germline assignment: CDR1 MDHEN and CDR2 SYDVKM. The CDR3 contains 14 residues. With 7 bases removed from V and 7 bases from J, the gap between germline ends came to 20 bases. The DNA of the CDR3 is TGTGCCAGCACCCCTGGCACGACCGGGGGAGAGCAGTACTTC. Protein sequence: CASTPGTTGGEQYF.

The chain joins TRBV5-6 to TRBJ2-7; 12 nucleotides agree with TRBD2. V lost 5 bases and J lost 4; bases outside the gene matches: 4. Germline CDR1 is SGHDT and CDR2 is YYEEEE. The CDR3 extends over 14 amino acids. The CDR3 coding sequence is TGTGCCAGCAGTTTGACTAGCGGGAGTTACGAGCAGTACTTC. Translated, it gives CASSLTSGSYEQYF.

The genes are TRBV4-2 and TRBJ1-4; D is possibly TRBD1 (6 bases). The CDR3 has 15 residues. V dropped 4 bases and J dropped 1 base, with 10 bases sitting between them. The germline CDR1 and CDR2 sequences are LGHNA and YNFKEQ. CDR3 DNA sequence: TGTGCCAGCAGCCCCCAGGACAGAACTAATGAAAAACTGTTTTTT. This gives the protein CASSPQDRTNEKLFF.

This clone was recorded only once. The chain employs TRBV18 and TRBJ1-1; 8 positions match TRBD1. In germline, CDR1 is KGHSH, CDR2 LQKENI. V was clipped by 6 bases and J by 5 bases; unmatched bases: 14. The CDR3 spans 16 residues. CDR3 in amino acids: CASSSSLSGTGTEAFF. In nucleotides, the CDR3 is TGTGCCAGCTCCTCCTCACTTTCCGGGACAGGAACTGAAGCTTTCTTT.

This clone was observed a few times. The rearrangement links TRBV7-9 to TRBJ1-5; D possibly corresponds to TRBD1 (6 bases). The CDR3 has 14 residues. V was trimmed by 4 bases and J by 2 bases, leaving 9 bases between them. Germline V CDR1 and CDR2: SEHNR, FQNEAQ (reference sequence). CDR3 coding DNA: TGTGCCAGCAGCTCAGAGGGGGGCAATCAGCCCCAGCATTTT. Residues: CASSSEGGNQPQHF.

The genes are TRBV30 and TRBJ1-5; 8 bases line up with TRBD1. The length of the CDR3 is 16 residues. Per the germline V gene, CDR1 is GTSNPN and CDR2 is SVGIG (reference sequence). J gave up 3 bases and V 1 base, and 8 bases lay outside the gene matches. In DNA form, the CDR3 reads TGTGCCTGGAGTGCGGAACAGGGGGAACCCAATCAGCCCCAGCATTTT. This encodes CAWSAEQGEPNQPQHF.

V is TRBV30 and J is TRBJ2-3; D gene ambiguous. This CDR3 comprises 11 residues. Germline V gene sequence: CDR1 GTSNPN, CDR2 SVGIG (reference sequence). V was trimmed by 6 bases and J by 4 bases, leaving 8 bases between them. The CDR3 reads CACPGPDTQYF. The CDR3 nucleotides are TGTGCCTGTCCCGGTCCAGATACGCAGTATTTT.